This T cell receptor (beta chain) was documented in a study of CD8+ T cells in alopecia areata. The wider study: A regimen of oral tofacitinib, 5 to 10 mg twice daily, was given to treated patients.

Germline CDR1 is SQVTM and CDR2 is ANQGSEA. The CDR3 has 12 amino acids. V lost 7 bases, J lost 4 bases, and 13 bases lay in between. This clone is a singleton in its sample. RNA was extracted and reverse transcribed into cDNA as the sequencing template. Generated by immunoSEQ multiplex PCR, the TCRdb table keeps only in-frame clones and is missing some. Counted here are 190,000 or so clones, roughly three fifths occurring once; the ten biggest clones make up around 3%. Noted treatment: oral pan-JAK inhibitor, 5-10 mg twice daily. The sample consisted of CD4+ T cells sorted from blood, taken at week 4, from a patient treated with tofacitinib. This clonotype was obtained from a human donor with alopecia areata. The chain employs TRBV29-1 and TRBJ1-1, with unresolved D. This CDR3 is CSGAWVVTEAFF. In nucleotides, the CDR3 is TGCAGCGGGGCGTGGGTGGTCACTGAAGCTTTCTTT.